This T cell receptor beta chain emerged from a study of CD4 and CD8 cells across lung adenocarcinoma regions. TCRdb recomputed calls from the PCR reads with MiXCR, one row per CDR3 protein. Counted here are 2,500 to 3,500 distinct CDR3 sequences, around 66% occurring once; the ten biggest clones make up around a sixth. There are 10 residues in the CDR3. Germline CDR1 is MNHNS and CDR2 is SASEGT. V was trimmed by 1 base and J by 14 bases, leaving 5 bases between them. Sequencing was done on a sample of CD4+ T cells from the margin of a lung tumor. This receptor was obtained from a female donor with lung adenocarcinoma. The CD4 and CD8 labels of this study may be unreliable. The J gene is TRBJ2-2, the V gene TRBV6-1, with D unresolved. The DNA for the CDR3 is TGTGCCAGCAGTGAAGTCCTTCTGTTTTTT. Its protein is CASSEVLLFF.